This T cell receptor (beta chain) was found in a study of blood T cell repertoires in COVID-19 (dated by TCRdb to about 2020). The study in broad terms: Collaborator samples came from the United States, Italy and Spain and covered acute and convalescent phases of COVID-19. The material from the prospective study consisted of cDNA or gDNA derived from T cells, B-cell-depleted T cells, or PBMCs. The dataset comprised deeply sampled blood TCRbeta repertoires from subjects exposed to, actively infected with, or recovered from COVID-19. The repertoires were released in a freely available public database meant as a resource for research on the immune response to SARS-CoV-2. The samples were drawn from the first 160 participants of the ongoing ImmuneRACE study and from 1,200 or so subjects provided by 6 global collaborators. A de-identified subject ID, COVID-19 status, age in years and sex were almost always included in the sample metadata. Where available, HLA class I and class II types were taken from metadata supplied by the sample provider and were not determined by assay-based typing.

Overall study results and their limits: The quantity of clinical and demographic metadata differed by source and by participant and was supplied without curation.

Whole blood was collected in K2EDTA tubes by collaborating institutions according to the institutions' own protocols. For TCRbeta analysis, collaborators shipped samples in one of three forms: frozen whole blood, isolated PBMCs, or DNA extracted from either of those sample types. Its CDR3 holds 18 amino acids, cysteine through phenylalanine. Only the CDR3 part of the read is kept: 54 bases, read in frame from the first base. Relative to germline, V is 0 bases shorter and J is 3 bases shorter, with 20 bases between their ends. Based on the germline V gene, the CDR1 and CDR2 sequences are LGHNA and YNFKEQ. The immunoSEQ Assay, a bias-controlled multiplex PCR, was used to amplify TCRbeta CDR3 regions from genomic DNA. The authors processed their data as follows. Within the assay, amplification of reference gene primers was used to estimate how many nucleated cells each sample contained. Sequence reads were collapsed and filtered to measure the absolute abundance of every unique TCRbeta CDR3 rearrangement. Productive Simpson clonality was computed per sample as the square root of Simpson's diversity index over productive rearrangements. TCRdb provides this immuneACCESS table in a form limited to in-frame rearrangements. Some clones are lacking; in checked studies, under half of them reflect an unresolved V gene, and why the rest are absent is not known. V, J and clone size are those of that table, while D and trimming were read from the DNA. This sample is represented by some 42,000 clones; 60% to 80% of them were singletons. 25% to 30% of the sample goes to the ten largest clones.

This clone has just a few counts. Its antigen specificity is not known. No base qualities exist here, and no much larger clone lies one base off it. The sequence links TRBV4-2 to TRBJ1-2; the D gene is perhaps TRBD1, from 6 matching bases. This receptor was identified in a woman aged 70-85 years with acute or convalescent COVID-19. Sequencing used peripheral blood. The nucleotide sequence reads TGTGCCAGCAGCCAAGAGCTCAGGGGACGTTCTAGGTACTATGGCTACACCTTC. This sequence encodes CASSQELRGRSRYYGYTF.